This T cell receptor beta chain originates from a study of shared clonotypes between healthy human individuals. Regarding the study as a whole: A handful of donors showed sharing of approximately 4.7% of naive CD4 clonotypes.

The ends were cut back, 2 bases at V and 1 base at J, with 17 bases in the middle. The CDR3 sequence is 16 residues long. CDR1 is GTSNPN and CDR2 is SVGIG in the germline V gene (reference sequence). This clone occurred a few times. The antigen is undetermined. Several immunoSEQ 96-well plates shared each subset's DNA, each plate a replicate. In the original processing: ImmunoSEQ junction-only sequences lacked quality scores, so their filtering differed. TCRdb keeps only in-frame clones here, not all; method: immunoSEQ multiplex PCR. That table is the source of V, J and clone size, and D and trimming were worked out from the DNA. The table records about 1.1 million clones, 75% to 85% of them present only once.

The rearrangement links TRBV30 to TRBJ1-1; a weak D match, TRBD1 (5 bases). Sequenced material: memory CD4+ T cells from PBMCs. Sample subset: CD45RA-negative fraction. The TCR was taken from a man aged 18 to 29 in good health. Some clones in this sample may be carry-over from other donors' samples. The CDR3 DNA sequence: TGTGCCTGGAGTTCAGGGTCAACATCCTCGAACACTGAAGCTTTCTTT. Translating gives CAWSSGSTSSNTEAFF.